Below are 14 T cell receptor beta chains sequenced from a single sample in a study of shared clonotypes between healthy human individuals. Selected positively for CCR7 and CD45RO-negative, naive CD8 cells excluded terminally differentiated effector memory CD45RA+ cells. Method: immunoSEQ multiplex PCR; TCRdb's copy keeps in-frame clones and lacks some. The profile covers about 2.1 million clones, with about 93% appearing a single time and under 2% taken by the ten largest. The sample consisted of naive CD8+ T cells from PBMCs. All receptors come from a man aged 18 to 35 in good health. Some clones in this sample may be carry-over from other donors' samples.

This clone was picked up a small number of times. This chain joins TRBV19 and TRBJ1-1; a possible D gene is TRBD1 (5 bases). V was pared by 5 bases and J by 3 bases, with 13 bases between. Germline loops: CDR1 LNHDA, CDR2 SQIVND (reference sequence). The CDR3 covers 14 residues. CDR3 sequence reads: CASSDPGRDTEAFF. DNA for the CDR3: TGTGCCAGTAGTGACCCAGGGAGGGACACTGAAGCTTTCTTT.

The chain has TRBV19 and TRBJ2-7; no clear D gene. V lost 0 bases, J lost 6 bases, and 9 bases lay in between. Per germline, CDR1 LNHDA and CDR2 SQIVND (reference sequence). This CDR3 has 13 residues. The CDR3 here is CASSIDPWIEQYF. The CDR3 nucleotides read TGTGCCAGTAGTATAGACCCCTGGATCGAGCAGTACTTC.

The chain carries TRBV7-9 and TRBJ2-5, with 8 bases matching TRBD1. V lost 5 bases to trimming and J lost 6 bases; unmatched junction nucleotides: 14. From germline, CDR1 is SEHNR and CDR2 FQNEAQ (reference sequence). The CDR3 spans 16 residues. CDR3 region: CASSRTEGQALKTQYF. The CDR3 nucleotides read TGTGCCAGCAGCCGAACGGAGGGACAGGCTCTGAAGACCCAGTACTTC. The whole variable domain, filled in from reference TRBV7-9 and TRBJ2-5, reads DTGVSQNPRHKITKRGQNVTFRCDPISEHNRLYWYRQTLGQGPEFLTYFQNEAQLEKSRLLSDRFSAERPKGSFSTLEIQRTEQGDSAMYLCASSRTEGQALKTQYFGPGTRLLVL.

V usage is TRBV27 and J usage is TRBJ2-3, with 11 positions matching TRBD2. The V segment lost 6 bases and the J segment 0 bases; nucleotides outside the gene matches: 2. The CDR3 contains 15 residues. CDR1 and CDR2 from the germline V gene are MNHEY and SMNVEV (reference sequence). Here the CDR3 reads CASRTSGTSTDTQYF. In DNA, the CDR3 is TGTGCCAGCAGGACTAGCGGGACCAGCACAGATACGCAGTATTTT.

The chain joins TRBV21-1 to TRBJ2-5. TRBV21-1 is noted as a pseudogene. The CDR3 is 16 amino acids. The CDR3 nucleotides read TGTGCCAGCAGCAAAGGGTCTAAGACCGACCAAGAGACCCAGTACTTC. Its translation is CASSKGSKTDQETQYF.

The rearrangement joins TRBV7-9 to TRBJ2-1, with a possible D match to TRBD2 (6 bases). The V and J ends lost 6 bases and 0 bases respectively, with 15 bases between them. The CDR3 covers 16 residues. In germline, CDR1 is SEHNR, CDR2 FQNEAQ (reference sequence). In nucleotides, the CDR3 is TGTGCCAGCAGACTAGGGCGGGGAAGCTCCTACAATGAGCAGTTCTTC. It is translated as CASRLGRGSSYNEQFF.

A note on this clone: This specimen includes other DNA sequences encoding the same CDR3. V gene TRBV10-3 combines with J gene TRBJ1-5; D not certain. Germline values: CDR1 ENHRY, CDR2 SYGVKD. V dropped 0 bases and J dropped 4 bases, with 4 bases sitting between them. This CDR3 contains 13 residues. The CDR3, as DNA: TGTGCCATCAGTGAGTCGTCGAATCAGCCCCAGCATTTT. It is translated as CAISESSNQPQHF.

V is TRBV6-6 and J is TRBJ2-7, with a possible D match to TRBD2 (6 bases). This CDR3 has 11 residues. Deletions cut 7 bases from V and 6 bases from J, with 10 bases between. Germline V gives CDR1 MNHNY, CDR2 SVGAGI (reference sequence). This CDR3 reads CASIMGGEQYF. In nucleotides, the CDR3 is TGTGCCAGCATAATGGGGGGCGAGCAGTACTTC.

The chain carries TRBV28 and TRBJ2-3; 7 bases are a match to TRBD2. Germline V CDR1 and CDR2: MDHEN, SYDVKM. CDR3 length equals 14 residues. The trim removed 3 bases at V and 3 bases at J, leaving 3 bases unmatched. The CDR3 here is CASSFAGETDTQYF. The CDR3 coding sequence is TGTGCCAGCAGTTTCGCGGGAGAGACAGATACGCAGTATTTT.

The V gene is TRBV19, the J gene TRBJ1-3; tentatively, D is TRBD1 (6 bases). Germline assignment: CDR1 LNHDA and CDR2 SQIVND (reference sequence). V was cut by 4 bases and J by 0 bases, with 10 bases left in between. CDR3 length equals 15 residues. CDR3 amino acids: CASSRDRSSGNTIYF. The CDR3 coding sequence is TGTGCCAGTAGTAGAGACAGGAGCTCTGGAAACACCATATATTTT.

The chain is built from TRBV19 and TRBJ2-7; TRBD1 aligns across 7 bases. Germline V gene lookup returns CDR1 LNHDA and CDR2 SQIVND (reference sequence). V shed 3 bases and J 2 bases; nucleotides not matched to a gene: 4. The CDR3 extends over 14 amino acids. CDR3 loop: CASSIGDSAYEQYF. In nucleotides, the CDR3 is TGTGCCAGTAGTATCGGGGACAGTGCCTACGAGCAGTACTTC.

The CDR3 sequence is CASDDYRADTQYF. CDR3 bases: TGTGCCAGCGATGATTACAGGGCAGATACGCAGTATTTT. The chain uses TRBV6-5 and TRBJ2-3, with a weak D call TRBD1 (6 bases). The V end was cut by 8 bases, the J end by 4 bases, with 13 bases between. The CDR3 extends over 13 amino acids. Germline V gene lookup returns CDR1 MNHEY and CDR2 SVGAGI.

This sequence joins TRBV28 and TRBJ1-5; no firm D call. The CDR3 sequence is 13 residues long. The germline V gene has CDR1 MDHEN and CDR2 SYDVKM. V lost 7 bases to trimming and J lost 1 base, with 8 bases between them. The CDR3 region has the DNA TGTGCCAGCATAGATATAAGCAATCAGCCCCAGCATTTT. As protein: CASIDISNQPQHF.

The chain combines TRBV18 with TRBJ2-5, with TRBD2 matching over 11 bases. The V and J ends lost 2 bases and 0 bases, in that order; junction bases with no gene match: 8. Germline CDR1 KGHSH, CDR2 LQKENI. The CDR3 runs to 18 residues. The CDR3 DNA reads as TGTGCCAGCTCACCAATACTAGCGGGGGAGGCGTACCAAGAGACCCAGTACTTC. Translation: CASSPILAGEAYQETQYF.